The 9 T cell receptor beta chains given below trace back to one sample, sequenced in a study of T cells after yellow fever vaccination. TCRdb reprocessed the 5' RACE reads with MiXCR, giving one entry per CDR3 protein. The sample shows more than 95,000 distinct CDR3 sequences, over 8% of them seen only once. This specimen consisted of CD8+ T cells sorted from PBMCs, obtained on the day of the yellow fever booster vaccination. The origin of the receptors is a man between 18 and 29 years old who received the YFV17D yellow fever vaccine.

Written as DNA, the CDR3 is TGTGCCAGCAGCTTAGCAAGAGGGTTAGGGGCCAACGTCCTGACTTTC. Translating gives CASSLARGLGANVLTF. The gene calls are TRBV7-9 and TRBJ2-6; perhaps TRBD2 as D (5 bases). This CDR3 region has 16 residues. V was shortened by 0 bases and J by 4 bases, with 10 bases between the two germline ends. Looked up from germline, CDR1 is SEHNR and CDR2 is FQNEAQ (reference sequence).

This clonotype has more than one count but fewer than ten. The V gene is TRBV9, the J gene TRBJ2-3; 8 positions agree with TRBD2. V dropped 4 bases and J dropped 5; count of bases not matched to a gene: 6. The CDR3 runs to 14 residues. CDR1 is SGDLS and CDR2 is YYNGEE in the germline V gene. The CDR3 here is CASSPPGGGDTQYF. The CDR3 nucleotides read TGTGCCAGCAGCCCCCCGGGGGGGGGAGATACGCAGTATTTT. Full variable domain (remainder filled in from reference TRBV9 and TRBJ2-3): DSGVTQTPKHLITATGQRVTLRCSPRSGDLSVYWYQQSLDQGLQFLIQYYNGEERAKGNILERFSAQQFPDLHSELNLSSLELGDSALYFCASSPPGGGDTQYFGPGTRLTVL.

The rearrangement links TRBV4-3 to TRBJ1-6; D not certain. CDR3 length equals 16 residues. V was shortened by 1 base and J by 14 bases, with 21 bases between the two germline ends. Germline lookup yields CDR1 LGHNA and CDR2 YSLEER. This CDR3 is CASSQVGLSAGKSLHF. The CDR3, as DNA: TGCGCCAGCAGCCAAGTTGGTTTGAGTGCGGGGAAATCCCTCCACTTT.

This clonotype has only a few counts. The chain couples TRBV3-1 to TRBJ2-7; 10 bases line up with TRBD1. Germline trimming cut 4 bases from V and 1 base from J; bases unmatched to any gene: 4. This CDR3 comprises 15 residues. The V gene's germline CDR1 is LGHDT and CDR2 YNNKEL (reference sequence). The CDR3 coding sequence is TGTGCCAGCAGCCCCGGACAGGGGGTGTCCTACGAGCAGTACTTC. Protein sequence: CASSPGQGVSYEQYF.

This clonotype has just a few counts. This chain uses TRBV21-1 with TRBJ2-7; the table's D call, TRBD1, was not checked against the DNA. TRBV21-1 is an annotated pseudogene. The length of the CDR3 is 15 residues. CDR3: CASLVRTGDYYEQYV. CDR3 nucleotide sequence: TGTGCCAGCCTAGTTAGGACAGGCGACTACTACGAGCAGTACGTC.

This clonotype was found many times. V gene TRBV30 combines with J gene TRBJ2-3; a possible D gene is TRBD2 (7 bases). The length of the CDR3 is 14 residues. V shed 2 bases and J shed 4 bases, with 13 bases lying between them. Germline CDR1 and CDR2: GTSNPN and SVGIG (reference sequence). This chain's CDR3 is CAWSITGGADTQYF. CDR3 nucleotide sequence: TGTGCCTGGAGTATCACGGGGGGCGCAGATACGCAGTATTTT. Filled out from reference TRBV30 and TRBJ2-3, the complete variable domain reads SQTIHQWPATLVQPVGSPLSLECTVEGTSNPNLYWYRQAAGRGLQLLFYSVGIGQISSEVPQNLSASRPQDRQFILSSKKLLLSDSGFYLCAWSITGGADTQYFGPGTRLTVL.

DNA for the CDR3: TGTGCCAGCAGCTTCCCCGCGAACACTGAAGCTTTCTTT. It codes for CASSFPANTEAFF. The V and J genes are TRBV7-9 and TRBJ1-1; D not certain. This CDR3 spans 13 amino acids. The germline gives CDR1 SEHNR, CDR2 FQNEAQ (reference sequence). Trimming cost V 3 bases and J 1 base, with 6 bases left between them.

The gene calls are TRBV4-3 and TRBJ1-5; D is perhaps TRBD1 (6 bases). CDR3 length equals 14 residues. Germline V CDR1 and CDR2: LGHNA, YSLEER. The germline V and J ends were trimmed by 3 bases and 8 bases, with 14 bases remaining between them. The CDR3 spells CASSQLQGLEPQHF. The CDR3 bases are TGCGCCAGCAGCCAGTTACAGGGCTTGGAGCCCCAGCATTTT.

The chain has TRBV7-9 and TRBJ2-5; 9 bases map to TRBD2. The germline CDR1 and CDR2 sequences are SEHNR and FQNEAQ (reference sequence). CDR3 length: 14 residues. After removal of 4 bases from V and 1 base from J, the junction contained 1 base not matched to a gene. The CDR3 nucleotides read TGTGCCAGCAGCTATAGCGGGGGCCAAGAGACCCAGTACTTC. Its protein product is CASSYSGGQETQYF.